This TCR beta chain was observed in a study of T cell responses to AZD1222 COVID-19 vaccine. Study-level background: Pooling of second doses given at about 4 or about 12 weeks was done.

The repertoire was sequenced with immunoSEQ multiplex PCR; TCRdb's copy has only in-frame clones and lacks some. The sample carries fewer than 110,000 clones, 90% to 95% recorded once. Study observations and caveats: Baseline seropositives among AZD1222 recipients totaled only 5 to 7. The study sampled repertoires only after the peak T cell response.

With respect to this clone: Its antigen is not identified.

The clonotype comes from an adult in good health. Here the sequenced sample was peripheral blood, taken on day 0 of AZD1222 vaccination.

CDR3: CASSFQGMGFDEQYF. The CDR3 nucleotides read TGTGCCAGCAGCTTTCAGGGTATGGGCTTCGACGAGCAGTACTTC. The chain is built from TRBV5-4 and TRBJ2-7; D is possibly TRBD1 (5 bases). Trimming took off 2 bases at V and 5 bases at J, with 17 bases between the two ends. The CDR3 has 15 residues. From germline, CDR1 is SGHNT and CDR2 YYREEE (reference sequence).